Below are 27 T cell receptor beta chains sequenced from a single sample in a study of cytomegalovirus exposure and HLA in healthy donors. It was with 60 Vbeta and 13 Jbeta primers that the PCR ran. TCRdb's copy holds only in-frame clones and misses some; the assay was immunoSEQ multiplex PCR. The sample lists about 82,000 clones; about 79% were seen once. Sequenced material: PBMCs. The receptors stem from a male donor in good health and CMV-seropositive.

The genes are TRBV27 and TRBJ2-3, with 7 bases aligning to TRBD2. The CDR3 has 14 amino acids. Germline V gives CDR1 MNHEY, CDR2 SMNVEV (reference sequence). V gave up 6 bases and J gave up 6 bases; unmatched junction bases: 9. In DNA form, the CDR3 reads TGTGCCAGCAGCCGGCTAGCGGCGACGGATACGCAGTATTTT. Protein: CASSRLAATDTQYF.

This chain joins TRBV28 and TRBJ1-1; D remains ambiguous. The V and J ends lost 5 bases and 9 bases respectively, with 16 bases between them. The length of the CDR3 is 13 residues. CDR1 is MDHEN and CDR2 is SYDVKM in the germline V gene. The CDR3 protein is CASSLHGGKKAFF. CDR3 nucleotide sequence: TGTGCCAGCAGTCTCCACGGCGGGAAAAAAGCTTTCTTT. The whole variable domain, remainder taken from reference TRBV28 and TRBJ1-1, is DVKVTQSSRYLVKRTGEKVFLECVQDMDHENMFWYRQDPGLGLRLIYFSYDVKMKEKGDIPEGYSVSREKKERFSLILESASTNQTSMYLCASSLHGGKKAFFGQGTRLTVV.

The CDR3 DNA sequence: TGCGCCAGCAGCTTGCAGGGTCTAGCTGGAAACACCATATATTTT. Translating it yields CASSLQGLAGNTIYF. This chain uses TRBV5-1 with TRBJ1-3, with D tentatively TRBD1 (5 bases). V was pared by 1 base and J by 2 bases, with 10 bases between. This CDR3 comprises 15 residues. Germline V gene sequence: CDR1 SGHRS, CDR2 YFSETQ. Full variable domain (remainder filled in from reference TRBV5-1 and TRBJ1-3): KAGVTQTPRYLIKTRGQQVTLSCSPISGHRSVSWYQQTPGQGLQFLFEYFSETQRNKGNFPGRFSGRQFSNSRSEMNVSTLELGDSALYLCASSLQGLAGNTIYFGEGSWLTVV.

J is TRBJ2-2 and V is TRBV11-2; D is uncertain. The CDR3 has 13 amino acids. V was cut by 4 bases and J by 6 bases, with 9 bases left in between. CDR1 SGHAT and CDR2 FQNNGV come from the germline V gene. The CDR3 DNA sequence: TGTGCCAGCAGCTCCGAGGAAGCCGGGGAGCTGTTTTTT. Its protein is CASSSEEAGELFF.

The V call is TRBV10-3, the J call TRBJ1-2; maybe TRBD1 (5 bases). The CDR3 covers 13 residues. Trimming took 8 bases from V and 4 from J, leaving 14 bases between them. Germline CDR1 and CDR2: ENHRY and SYGVKD. The CDR3, as DNA: TGTGCCATCGGAGACCAGGGACTCTATGGCTACACCTTC. The encoded protein is CAIGDQGLYGYTF.

The chain couples TRBV5-1 to TRBJ2-3; 8 bases map to TRBD2. The ends lost 4 bases at V and 4 bases at J; junction bases unmatched: 5. CDR3 size: 14 residues. Germline loops: CDR1 SGHRS, CDR2 YFSETQ. The CDR3 loop is CASSLRTSSDTQYF. CDR3 DNA: TGCGCCAGCAGCCTTCGGACTAGCTCAGATACGCAGTATTTT.

The chain couples TRBV9 to TRBJ2-7; the D gene is possibly TRBD2 (5 bases). Germline V gene sequence: CDR1 SGDLS, CDR2 YYNGEE. The CDR3 is made up of 14 amino acids. Deletions cut 0 bases from V and 6 bases from J, with 13 bases between. The CDR3 region is CASSVGGFGVEQYF. The CDR3 nucleotides are TGTGCCAGCAGCGTAGGAGGATTCGGGGTCGAGCAGTACTTC. The full variable domain, rest sourced from reference TRBV9 and TRBJ2-7, is DSGVTQTPKHLITATGQRVTLRCSPRSGDLSVYWYQQSLDQGLQFLIQYYNGEERAKGNILERFSAQQFPDLHSELNLSSLELGDSALYFCASSVGGFGVEQYFGPGTRLTVT.

The CDR3 reads CASSFSGPAYEQYF. DNA for the CDR3: TGTGCCAGCAGTTTTAGCGGGCCAGCCTACGAGCAGTACTTC. V usage is TRBV27 and J usage is TRBJ2-7, with 7 bases identical to TRBD2. J gave up 2 bases and V 3 bases, and 4 bases lay outside the gene matches. CDR3 length equals 14 residues. Germline V gives CDR1 MNHEY, CDR2 SMNVEV (reference sequence).

The chain combines TRBV5-1 with TRBJ2-3; 10 bases are a match to TRBD2. The junction had 10 bases not matched to a gene; V was cut back by 4 bases and J by 5 bases. The length of the CDR3 is 16 residues. Germline assignment: CDR1 SGHRS and CDR2 YFSETQ. The CDR3 DNA follows: TGCGCCAGCAGCGTCTATAGCGGGGGGATAGAAGATACGCAGTATTTT. The encoded protein is CASSVYSGGIEDTQYF. The complete variable domain, with remaining parts taken from reference TRBV5-1 and TRBJ2-3, reads KAGVTQTPRYLIKTRGQQVTLSCSPISGHRSVSWYQQTPGQGLQFLFEYFSETQRNKGNFPGRFSGRQFSNSRSEMNVSTLELGDSALYLCASSVYSGGIEDTQYFGPGTRLTVL.

This chain links TRBV20-1 with TRBJ2-7; D call uncertain. V was shortened by 6 bases and J by 5 bases, with 8 bases between the two germline ends. Per the germline V gene, CDR1 is DFQATT and CDR2 is SNEGSKA (reference sequence). The CDR3 is 10 amino acids. The CDR3 DNA sequence: TGCAGTGCGAGACATCACGAGCAGTACTTC. Protein: CSARHHEQYF.

This clone has a count of ten or more. The rearrangement joins TRBV7-2 to TRBJ1-1; no definite D call. This CDR3 has 14 amino acids. Between the trimmed V and J ends, which lost 5 bases and 0 bases, there was a span of 10 bases. In germline, CDR1 is SGHTA, CDR2 FQGNSA. The CDR3 sequence: CASSRPEMNTEAFF. Written as DNA, the CDR3 is TGTGCCAGCAGCCGTCCGGAGATGAACACTGAAGCTTTCTTT.

The V call is TRBV7-9, the J call TRBJ1-2; a weak D match, TRBD1 (5 bases). Germline CDR1 and CDR2: SEHNR and FQNEAQ (reference sequence). CDR3 length: 14 residues. V was shortened by 5 bases and J by 4 bases, with 14 bases between the two germline ends. CDR3 DNA sequence: TGTGCCAGCAGCCCAGTGGCAGGGCCCTATGGCTACACCTTC. Encoded protein: CASSPVAGPYGYTF.

The chain has TRBV19 and TRBJ2-1; TRBD2 matches at 12 bases. CDR1 and CDR2 (germline): LNHDA, SQIVND (reference sequence). V shed 6 bases and J 3 bases; nucleotides not matched to a gene: 3. The CDR3 loop spans 15 amino acids. The CDR3 nucleotides are TGTGCCAGTAGACTAGCGGGGGGAAACTACAATGAGCAGTTCTTC. This gives the protein CASRLAGGNYNEQFF. The full variable domain, in which reference TRBV19 and TRBJ2-1 provide the parts outside the CDR3, is DGGITQSPKYLFRKEGQNVTLSCEQNLNHDAMYWYRQDPGQGLRLIYYSQIVNDFQKGDIAEGYSVSREKKESFPLTVTSAQKNPTAFYLCASRLAGGNYNEQFFGPGTRLTVL.

The chain is built from TRBV7-2 and TRBJ2-1; 7 bases are shared with TRBD2. V gave up 5 bases and J gave up 0 bases; unmatched junction bases: 4. The length of the CDR3 is 15 residues. Germline values: CDR1 SGHTA, CDR2 FQGNSA. CDR3 sequence reads: CASSLRGSSYNEQFF. In DNA form, the CDR3 reads TGTGCCAGCAGCCTGCGGGGGAGCTCCTACAATGAGCAGTTCTTC.

The chain links TRBV5-8 to TRBJ2-7; 8 bases match TRBD1. The CDR3 runs to 12 residues. Trimming took 4 bases from V and 9 from J; bases not matched to a gene: 6. The germline V gene has CDR1 SGHTS and CDR2 YDEGEE. The CDR3: CASSPDRGRQYF. The CDR3 coding sequence is TGTGCCAGCAGCCCAGACAGGGGTAGGCAGTACTTC.

This chain connects TRBV7-9 to TRBJ1-5; D ambiguous. The CDR3 has 12 residues. V lost 3 bases and J lost 6, with 6 bases in between. Germline V gene data show CDR1 as SEHNR and CDR2 as FQNEAQ (reference sequence). The CDR3 sequence: CASSLAGQPQHF. CDR3 DNA sequence: TGTGCCAGCAGCTTGGCGGGTCAGCCCCAGCATTTT.

The chain joins TRBV6-1 to TRBJ1-5; TRBD1 agrees at 9 bases. With 6 bases clipped from V and 5 bases from J, the junction kept 8 bases outside the gene matches. Germline lookup yields CDR1 MNHNS and CDR2 SASEGT. This CDR3 comprises 15 residues. The CDR3 DNA reads TGTGCCAGCAGAGACAGGGGGAGGTTGGATCAGCCCCAGCATTTT. Protein: CASRDRGRLDQPQHF.

The rearrangement uses TRBV4-1 and TRBJ2-3, with TRBD2 matching 9 bases. The CDR3 is 16 residues long. Germline V gene data show CDR1 as MGHRA and CDR2 as YSYEKL. Germline trimming cut 4 bases from V and 5 bases from J; bases unmatched to any gene: 10. CDR3 coding DNA: TGCGCCAGCAGCCGGGGCCGCGGGGGGGGCGGAGATACGCAGTATTTT. It is translated as CASSRGRGGGGDTQYF.

This clone was detected a few times. The rearrangement joins TRBV9 to TRBJ1-3; no definite D call. Germline CDR1 SGDLS, CDR2 YYNGEE. Trimming removed 4 bases from V and 0 bases from J, with 11 bases in between. CDR3 length equals 15 residues. CDR3: CASSPETSSGNTIYF. The CDR3 DNA sequence: TGTGCCAGCAGCCCGGAGACCAGCTCTGGAAACACCATATATTTT. The full variable domain, its missing parts supplied by reference TRBV9 and TRBJ1-3, is DSGVTQTPKHLITATGQRVTLRCSPRSGDLSVYWYQQSLDQGLQFLIQYYNGEERAKGNILERFSAQQFPDLHSELNLSSLELGDSALYFCASSPETSSGNTIYFGEGSWLTVV.

The chain joins TRBV4-2 to TRBJ2-3; 14 bases match TRBD2. The germline V gene has CDR1 LGHNA and CDR2 YNFKEQ. The CDR3 extends over 17 amino acids. The V segment lost 0 bases and the J segment 5 bases; nucleotides outside the gene matches: 4. This CDR3 reads CASSQEEGLAGGDTQYF. The CDR3 region has the DNA TGTGCCAGCAGCCAAGAAGAAGGACTAGCGGGAGGAGATACGCAGTATTTT.

The genes are TRBV7-9 and TRBJ1-3; no clear D gene. V lost 1 base, J lost 8 bases, and 9 bases lay in between. Germline V gene sequence: CDR1 SEHNR, CDR2 FQNEAQ (reference sequence). The CDR3 spans 13 residues. CDR3: CASSLGSGDTIYF. For the CDR3, the DNA is TGTGCCAGCAGCTTAGGCAGCGGGGACACCATATATTTT.

About this clone itself: Other DNA sequences in the same sample also yield this CDR3. CDR3 nucleotide sequence: TGTGCCAGCAGCTTAGTTTGGGCCGAGCAGTACTTC. Encoded protein: CASSLVWAEQYF. This chain links TRBV7-2 with TRBJ2-7; the D is unclear. Deletions cut 1 base from V and 6 bases from J, with 7 bases between. In germline, CDR1 is SGHTA, CDR2 FQGNSA. This CDR3 region has 12 residues.

The table lists this clone with a count of one. V usage is TRBV19 and J usage is TRBJ1-2, with D perhaps TRBD1 (5 bases). Trimming pared 3 bases from V and 3 bases from J, leaving 14 bases between. The V gene's germline CDR1 is LNHDA and CDR2 SQIVND (reference sequence). This CDR3 spans 15 amino acids. The CDR3 loop reads CASSMRSRADYGYTF. CDR3 DNA: TGTGCCAGTAGTATGAGGTCCAGGGCTGACTATGGCTACACCTTC.

With respect to this clone: Germline and junction disagree at one end, which may indicate a read error. The rearrangement links TRBV7-9 to TRBJ1-1; no clear D. This CDR3 is 12 amino acids long. Germline CDR1 SEHNR, CDR2 FQNEAQ (reference sequence). CDR3 region: CSSISSGTEAFF. The CDR3 region has the DNA TGTTCCAGCATCAGTTCTGGCACTGAAGCTTTCTTT.

The gene calls are TRBV7-2 and TRBJ2-7, with D hard to call. CDR1 and CDR2 from the germline V gene are SGHTA and FQGNSA. The V and J ends lost 5 bases and 6 bases respectively, with 11 bases between them. This CDR3 region has 12 residues. For the CDR3, the DNA is TGTGCCAGCAGCGCGCGCTTCGGCGAGCAGTACTTC. Residues: CASSARFGEQYF.

Note on this clone: A junction boundary mismatches the germline segment, possibly from a read error. In nucleotides, the CDR3 is TGTGCCAGCAGACTCGCCGGGACAAGTATGCACTTC. It encodes CASRLAGTSMHF. The chain recombines TRBV6-5 with TRBJ2-7; a possible D gene is TRBD1 (6 bases). Germline V gives CDR1 MNHEY, CDR2 SVGAGI. This CDR3 contains 12 residues.

This clone appeared once. J is TRBJ2-1 and V is TRBV13, with 14 bases lining up with TRBD2. The CDR3 loop spans 15 amino acids. J lost 7 bases, V lost 6 bases, and 5 bases had no gene match. CDR1 PRHDT and CDR2 FYEKMQ come from the germline V gene (reference sequence). CDR3 residues: CASSYGLAGGNEQFF. In nucleotides, the CDR3 is TGTGCCAGCAGTTACGGACTAGCGGGAGGTAATGAGCAGTTCTTC. The variable domain in full, with the rest retrieved from reference TRBV13 and TRBJ2-1, is AAGVIQSPRHLIKEKRETATLKCYPIPRHDTVYWYQQGPGQDPQFLISFYEKMQSDKGSIPDRFSAQQFSDYHSELNMSSLELGDSALYFCASSYGLAGGNEQFFGPGTRLTVL.